The clone carrying this T cell receptor (beta chain) was detected a few times. The identical CDR3 is also encoded by other nucleotide sequences in the sample. The data are from a study of shared clonotypes between healthy human individuals. Study at large: Per-donor plates numbered three CD4 naive, three CD4 memory, two CD8 naive and one CD8 memory.

Germline CDR1 reads SGHRS; CDR2 reads YFSETQ. The J segment lost 5 bases and the V segment lost 4 bases, leaving 3 bases of the junction unmatched. The CDR3 has 15 amino acids. The data were produced by immunoSEQ multiplex PCR, yet TCRdb's version contains in-frame clones alone and is incomplete. The sample holds approximately 2.5 million clones; roughly 93% are singletons and the top ten take around 0.4%. Splitting of CD4+ cells produced CD45RA+ naive and CD45RA-negative memory subsets. Sequenced: naive CD4+ T cells from PBMCs. As to subset: CD45RA+ positively selected. This receptor was taken from a man aged 18 to 29 in good health. Some clones in this sample may be carry-over from other donors' samples. The chain couples TRBV5-1 to TRBJ2-5; 15 bases line up with TRBD2. This CDR3 reads CASSPGLAGGETQYF. DNA for the CDR3: TGCGCCAGCAGCCCGGGACTAGCGGGAGGTGAGACCCAGTACTTC.